This T cell receptor beta chain was identified during a study of cytomegalovirus exposure and HLA in healthy donors. Study details: Per a later analysis, the 550 to 850 first-cohort and approximately 120 validation repertoires shared one platform.

Trimming removed 2 bases from V and 4 bases from J, with 9 bases in between. Germline V gene lookup returns CDR1 MNHEY and CDR2 SMNVEV (reference sequence). The CDR3 length is 14 residues. This table comes from immunoSEQ multiplex PCR, and its TCRdb copy is limited to in-frame clones, with some not included. Of 200,000 to 300,000 clones listed, about 92% are singletons. This clonotype was obtained from a woman in her 30s in good health and CMV-seronegative. The sequenced sample consisted of PBMCs. The gene calls are TRBV27 and TRBJ2-1; D not certain. CDR3 protein: CASSLVTGYNEQFF. The CDR3, as DNA: TGTGCCAGCAGTTTAGTTACGGGTTACAATGAGCAGTTCTTC.